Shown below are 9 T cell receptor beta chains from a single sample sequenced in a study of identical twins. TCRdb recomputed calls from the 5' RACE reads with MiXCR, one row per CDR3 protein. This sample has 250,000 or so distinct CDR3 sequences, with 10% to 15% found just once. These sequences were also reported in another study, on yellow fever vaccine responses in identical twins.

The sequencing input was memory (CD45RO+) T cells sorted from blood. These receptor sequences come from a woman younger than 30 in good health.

CDR3 amino acids: CSARGTMNTGELFF. The DNA for the CDR3 is TGCAGTGCTAGGGGGACTATGAACACCGGGGAGCTGTTTTTT. This chain joins TRBV20-1 and TRBJ2-2; TRBD2 matches at 7 bases. The V segment lost 3 bases and the J segment 1 base; nucleotides outside the gene matches: 2. This CDR3 is built from 14 residues. CDR1 is DFQATT, CDR2 SNEGSKA, per germline (reference sequence).

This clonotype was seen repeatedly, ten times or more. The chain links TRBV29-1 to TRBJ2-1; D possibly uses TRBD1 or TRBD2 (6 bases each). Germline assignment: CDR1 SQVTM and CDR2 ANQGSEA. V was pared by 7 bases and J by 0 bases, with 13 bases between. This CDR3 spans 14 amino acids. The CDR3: CSGGASYSYNEQFF. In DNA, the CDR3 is TGCAGCGGGGGGGCCAGCTACTCCTACAATGAGCAGTTCTTC.

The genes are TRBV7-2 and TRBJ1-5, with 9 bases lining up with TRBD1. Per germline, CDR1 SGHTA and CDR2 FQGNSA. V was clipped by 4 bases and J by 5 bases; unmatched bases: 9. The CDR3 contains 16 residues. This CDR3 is CASSSRDRALDQPQHF. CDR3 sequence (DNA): TGTGCCAGCAGCTCAAGGGACAGGGCTCTTGATCAGCCCCAGCATTTT.

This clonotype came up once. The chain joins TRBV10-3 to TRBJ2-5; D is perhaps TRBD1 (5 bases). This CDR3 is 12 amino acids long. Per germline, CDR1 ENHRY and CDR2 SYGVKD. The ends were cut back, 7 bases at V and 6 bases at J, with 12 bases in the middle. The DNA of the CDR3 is TGTGCCATCAAAACAGGTTCCCAGACCCAGTACTTC. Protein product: CAIKTGSQTQYF.

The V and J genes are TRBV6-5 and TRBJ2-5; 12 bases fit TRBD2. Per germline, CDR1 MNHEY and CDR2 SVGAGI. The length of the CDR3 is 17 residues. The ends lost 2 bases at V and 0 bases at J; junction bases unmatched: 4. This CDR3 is CASSYIGTSGYQETQYF. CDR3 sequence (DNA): TGTGCCAGCAGTTACATCGGGACTAGCGGGTACCAAGAGACCCAGTACTTC.

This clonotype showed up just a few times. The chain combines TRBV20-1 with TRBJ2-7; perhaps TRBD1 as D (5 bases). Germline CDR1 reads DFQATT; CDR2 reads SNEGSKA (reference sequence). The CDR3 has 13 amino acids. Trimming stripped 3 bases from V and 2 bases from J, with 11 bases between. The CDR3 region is CSASLPGTYEQYF. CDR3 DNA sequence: TGCAGTGCTAGTTTGCCAGGGACCTACGAGCAGTACTTC.

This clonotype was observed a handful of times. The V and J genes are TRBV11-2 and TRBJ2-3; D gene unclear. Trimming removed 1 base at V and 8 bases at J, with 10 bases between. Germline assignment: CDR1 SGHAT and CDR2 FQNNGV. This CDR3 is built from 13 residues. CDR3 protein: CASSLADVGTQYF. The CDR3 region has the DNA TGTGCCAGCAGCTTAGCGGACGTTGGTACGCAGTATTTT. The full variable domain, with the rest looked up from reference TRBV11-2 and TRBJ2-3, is EAGVAQSPRYKIIEKRQSVAFWCNPISGHATLYWYQQILGQGPKLLIQFQNNGVVDDSQLPKDRFSAERLKGVDSTLKIQPAKLEDSAVYLCASSLADVGTQYFGPGTRLTVL.

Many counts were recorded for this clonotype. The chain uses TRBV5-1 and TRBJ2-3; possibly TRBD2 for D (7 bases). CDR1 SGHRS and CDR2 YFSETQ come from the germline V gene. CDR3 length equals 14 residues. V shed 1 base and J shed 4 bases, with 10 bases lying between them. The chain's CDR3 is CASSLRGAADTQYF. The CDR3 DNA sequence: TGCGCCAGCAGCTTGCGGGGGGCCGCAGATACGCAGTATTTT.

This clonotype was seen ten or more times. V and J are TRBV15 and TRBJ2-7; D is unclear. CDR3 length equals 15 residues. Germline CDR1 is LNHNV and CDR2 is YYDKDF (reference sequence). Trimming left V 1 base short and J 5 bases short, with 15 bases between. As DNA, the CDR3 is TGTGCCACCAGCAGAGCTACTCTATTAGTCCACGAGCAGTACTTC. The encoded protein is CATSRATLLVHEQYF.